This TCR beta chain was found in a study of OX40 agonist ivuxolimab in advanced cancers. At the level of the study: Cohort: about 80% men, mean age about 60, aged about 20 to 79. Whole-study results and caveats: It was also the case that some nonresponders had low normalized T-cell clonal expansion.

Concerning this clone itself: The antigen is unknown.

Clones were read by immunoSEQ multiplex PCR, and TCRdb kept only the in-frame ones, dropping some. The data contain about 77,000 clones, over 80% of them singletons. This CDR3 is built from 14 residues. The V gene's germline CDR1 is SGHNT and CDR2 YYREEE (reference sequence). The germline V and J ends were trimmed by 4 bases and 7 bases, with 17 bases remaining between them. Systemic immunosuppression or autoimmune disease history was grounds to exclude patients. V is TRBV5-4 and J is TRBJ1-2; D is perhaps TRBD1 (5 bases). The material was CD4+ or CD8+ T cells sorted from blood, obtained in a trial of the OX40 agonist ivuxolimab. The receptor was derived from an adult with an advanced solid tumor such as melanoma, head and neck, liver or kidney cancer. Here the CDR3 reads CASSVQGALSGYTF. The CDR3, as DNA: TGTGCCAGCAGCGTGCAGGGAGCTTTGAGTGGCTACACCTTC.